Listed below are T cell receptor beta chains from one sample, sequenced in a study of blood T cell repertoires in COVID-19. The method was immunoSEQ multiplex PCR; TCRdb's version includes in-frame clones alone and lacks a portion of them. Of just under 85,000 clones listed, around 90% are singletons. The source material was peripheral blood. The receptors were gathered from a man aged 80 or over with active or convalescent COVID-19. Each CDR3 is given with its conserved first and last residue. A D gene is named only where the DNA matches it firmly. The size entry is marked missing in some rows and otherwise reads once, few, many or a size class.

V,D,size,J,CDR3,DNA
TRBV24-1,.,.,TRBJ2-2,CATSDSRGNTGELFF,TGTGCCACCAGTGATTCCAGGGGGAACACCGGGGAGCTGTTTTTT
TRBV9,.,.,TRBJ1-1,CASSVETTVTEAFF,TGTGCCAGCAGCGTAGAGACAACCGTCACTGAAGCTTTCTTT
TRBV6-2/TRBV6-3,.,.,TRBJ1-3,CASSQSSGNTIYF,TGTGCCAGCAGTCAATCCTCTGGAAACACCATATATTTT
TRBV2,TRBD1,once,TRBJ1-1,CASSQGQVSEAFF,TGTGCCAGCAGTCAAGGACAGGTCTCTGAAGCTTTCTTT
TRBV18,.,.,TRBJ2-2,CASSPTTTNTGELFF,TGTGCCAGCTCACCAACGACTACGAACACCGGGGAGCTGTTTTTT
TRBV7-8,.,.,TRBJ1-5,CASSRTENQPQHF,TGTGCCAGCAGCCGGACAGAAAATCAGCCCCAGCATTTT
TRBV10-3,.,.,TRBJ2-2,CAIKLSAGELFF,TGTGCCATCAAGTTAAGCGCCGGGGAGCTGTTTTTT
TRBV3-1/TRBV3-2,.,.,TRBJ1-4,CASSQGPNEKLFF,TGTGCCAGCAGCCAAGGGCCAAATGAAAAACTGTTTTTT
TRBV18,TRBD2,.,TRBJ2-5,CASSPSGGSETQYF,TGTGCCAGCTCGCCAAGCGGGGGCTCAGAGACCCAGTACTTC
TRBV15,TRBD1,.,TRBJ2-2,CATSRDRGRGIWVSGELFF,TGTGCCACCAGCAGAGACAGGGGGCGCGGGATTTGGGTGTCCGGGGAGCTGTTTTTT
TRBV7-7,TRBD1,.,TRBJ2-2,CASSLGRGQAGELFF,TGTGCCAGCAGCTTAGGCAGGGGGCAAGCCGGGGAGCTGTTTTTT
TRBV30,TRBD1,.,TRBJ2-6,CAWMGDRGLSGANVLTF,TGTGCCTGGATGGGGGACAGGGGGCTCTCTGGGGCCAACGTCCTGACTTTC
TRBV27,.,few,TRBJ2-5,CASSFRSGQETQYF,TGTGCCAGCAGTTTTAGGTCAGGACAAGAGACCCAGTACTTC
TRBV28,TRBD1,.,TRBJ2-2,CATRGQVSTGELFF,TGTGCCACACGCGGACAGGTGTCCACCGGGGAGCTGTTTTTT
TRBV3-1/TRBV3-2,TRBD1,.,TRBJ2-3,CASSQDKSGDRGQYF,TGTGCCAGCAGCCAAGATAAGAGTGGGGACAGGGGGCAGTATTTT
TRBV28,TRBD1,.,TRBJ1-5,CASSPRDRVKQPQHF,TGTGCCAGCAGCCCTCGGGACAGGGTTAAACAGCCCCAGCATTTT
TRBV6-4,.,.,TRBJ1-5,CASSEQSNQPQHF,TGTGCCAGCAGTGAACAGAGCAATCAGCCCCAGCATTTT
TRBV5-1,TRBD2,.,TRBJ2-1,CASSPGGLAGFNEQFF,TGCGCCAGCAGCCCAGGAGGACTAGCGGGATTCAATGAGCAGTTCTTC
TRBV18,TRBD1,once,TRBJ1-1,CASSSGTGYLEAFF,TGTGCCAGCTCCTCCGGGACAGGGTATTTAGAAGCTTTCTTT
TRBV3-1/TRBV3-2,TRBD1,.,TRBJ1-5,CASSQDILQGASDQPQHF,TGTGCCAGCAGCCAAGATATACTACAGGGGGCCTCTGATCAGCCCCAGCATTTT
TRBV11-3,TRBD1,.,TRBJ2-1,CASSLGQGDEQFF,TGTGCCAGCAGCTTAGGACAGGGCGATGAGCAGTTCTTC
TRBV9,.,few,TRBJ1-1,CASSVASSDTEAFF,TGTGCCAGCAGCGTAGCCTCGTCGGACACTGAAGCTTTCTTT
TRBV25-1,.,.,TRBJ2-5,CASSQMGGLETQYF,TGTGCCAGCAGCCAAATGGGGGGGCTTGAGACCCAGTACTTC
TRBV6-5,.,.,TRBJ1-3,CASRLQGSGNTIYF,TGTGCCAGCAGATTACAGGGTTCAGGAAACACCATATATTTT
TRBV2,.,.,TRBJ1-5,CASSERSGRNQPQHF,TGTGCCAGCAGTGAACGGTCAGGAAGGAATCAGCCCCAGCATTTT
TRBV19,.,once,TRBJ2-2,CASSRSGDYTGELFF,TGTGCCAGTAGTCGGAGCGGTGATTATACCGGGGAGCTGTTTTTT
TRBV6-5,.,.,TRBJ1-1,CASISGDWGTEAFF,TGTGCCAGCATTTCAGGGGATTGGGGCACTGAAGCTTTCTTT
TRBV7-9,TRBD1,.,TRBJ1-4,CASSLGQGNEKLFF,TGTGCCAGCAGCTTGGGACAGGGTAATGAAAAACTGTTTTTT
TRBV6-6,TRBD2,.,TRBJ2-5,CASSLTVTSLETQYF,TGTGCCAGCAGTCTTACCGTGACTAGCTTGGAGACCCAGTACTTC
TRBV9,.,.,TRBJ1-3,CASSVGGPAGNTIYF,TGTGCCAGCAGCGTCGGGGGGCCGGCTGGAAACACCATATATTTT
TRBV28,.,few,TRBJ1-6,CASSSRAGLARSPLHF,TGTGCCAGCAGTTCGAGGGCCGGCCTTGCACGTTCACCCCTCCACTTT
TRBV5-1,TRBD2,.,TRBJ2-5,CASTRFQVAGQETQYF,TGCGCCAGCACTCGGTTTCAGGTAGCGGGGCAAGAGACCCAGTACTTC
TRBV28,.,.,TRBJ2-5,CASKSGAETQYF,TGTGCCAGCAAGTCAGGGGCAGAGACCCAGTACTTC
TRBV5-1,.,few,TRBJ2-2,CASSWGPNTGELFF,TGCGCCAGCAGCTGGGGGCCGAACACCGGGGAGCTGTTTTTT
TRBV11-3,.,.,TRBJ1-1,CASSQTVMNTEAFF,TGTGCCAGCAGCCAGACAGTGATGAACACTGAAGCTTTCTTT
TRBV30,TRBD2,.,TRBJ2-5,CAWKVLAGVETQYF,TGTGCCTGGAAGGTACTAGCGGGAGTCGAGACCCAGTACTTC
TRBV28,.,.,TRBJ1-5,CASSPHLGDKNQPQHF,TGTGCCAGCAGTCCCCACCTCGGGGACAAGAATCAGCCCCAGCATTTT
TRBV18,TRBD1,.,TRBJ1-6,CASSDRGTSPLHF,TGTGCCAGCTCCGACAGGGGGACTTCACCCCTCCACTTT
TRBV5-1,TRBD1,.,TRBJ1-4,CASSLESPGQGTGKLFF,TGCGCCAGCAGCTTGGAATCCCCGGGACAGGGGACGGGAAAACTGTTTTTT
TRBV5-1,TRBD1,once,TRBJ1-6,CASSADRAPSPLHF,TGCGCCAGCAGCGCGGACAGGGCCCCTTCACCCCTCCACTTT
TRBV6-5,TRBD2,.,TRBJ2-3,CASGSSGSTDTQYF,TGTGCCAGCGGGAGTAGCGGGAGCACAGATACGCAGTATTTT
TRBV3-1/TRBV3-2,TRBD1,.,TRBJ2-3,CASSPRTGVGDTQYF,TGTGCCAGCAGCCCCAGGACAGGGGTTGGGGATACGCAGTATTTT
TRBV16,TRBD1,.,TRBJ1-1,CASSPDRGTEAFF,TGTGCCAGCAGCCCCGACAGGGGCACTGAAGCTTTCTTT
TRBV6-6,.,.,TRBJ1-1,CAGSNRVEAFF,TGTGCCGGCAGCAACAGGGTCGAAGCTTTCTTT
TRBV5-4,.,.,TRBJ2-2,CASTPDRSNTGELFF,TGTGCCAGCACCCCCGACAGAAGCAACACCGGGGAGCTGTTTTTT